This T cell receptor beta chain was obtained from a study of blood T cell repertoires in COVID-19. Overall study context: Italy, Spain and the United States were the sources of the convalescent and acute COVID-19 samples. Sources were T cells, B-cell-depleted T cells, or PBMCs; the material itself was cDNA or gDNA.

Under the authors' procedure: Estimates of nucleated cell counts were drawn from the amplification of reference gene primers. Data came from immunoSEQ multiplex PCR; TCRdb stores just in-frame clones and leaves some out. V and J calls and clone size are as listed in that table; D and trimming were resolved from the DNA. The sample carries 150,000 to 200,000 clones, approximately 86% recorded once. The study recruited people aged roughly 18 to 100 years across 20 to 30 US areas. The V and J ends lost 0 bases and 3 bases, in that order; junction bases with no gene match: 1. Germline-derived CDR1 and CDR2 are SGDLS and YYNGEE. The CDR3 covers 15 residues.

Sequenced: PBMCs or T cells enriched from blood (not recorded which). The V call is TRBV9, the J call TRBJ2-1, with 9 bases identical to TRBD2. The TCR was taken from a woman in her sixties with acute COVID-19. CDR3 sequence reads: CASSVGAGGYNEQFF. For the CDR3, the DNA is TGTGCCAGCAGCGTAGGAGCGGGAGGCTACAATGAGCAGTTCTTC.